Each of the 24 T cell receptor beta chains below was sequenced from the same sample in a study of control samples from healthy donors and cancer patients. Sequencing was performed with immunoSEQ multiplex PCR; in TCRdb, only in-frame clones are kept and a portion is missing. Of about 140,000 clones listed, roughly nine tenths are singletons. The sequencing input was blood. These receptors all stem from a woman aged 30 to 39 in good health.

A note on this clone: This sample includes further DNA sequences coding for the same CDR3. The chain joins TRBV4-2 to TRBJ2-7; 7 bases agree with TRBD2. The junction had 3 bases not matched to a gene; V was cut back by 1 base and J by 3 bases. Germline-derived CDR1 and CDR2 are LGHNA and YNFKEQ. The CDR3 has 14 residues. CDR3 amino acids: CASSQGGSSYEQYF. CDR3 sequence (DNA): TGTGCCAGCAGCCAAGGCGGGAGTAGCTACGAGCAGTACTTC.

This CDR3 reads CASSLARGGYNEQFF. The CDR3 region has the DNA TGTGCCAGCAGTTTAGCCAGGGGAGGCTACAATGAGCAGTTCTTC. This chain joins TRBV27 and TRBJ2-1; either TRBD1 or TRBD2 may supply D (6 bases each). Per germline, CDR1 MNHEY and CDR2 SMNVEV (reference sequence). V was shortened by 2 bases and J by 3 bases, with 11 bases between the two germline ends. The CDR3 consists of 15 residues.

This chain uses TRBV9 with TRBJ2-7, with D unclear. Per the germline V gene, CDR1 is SGDLS and CDR2 is YYNGEE. V was pared by 4 bases and J by 6 bases, with 11 bases between. The CDR3 is 12 residues long. The CDR3 loop reads CASSLALGEQYF. The CDR3, as DNA: TGTGCCAGCAGCCTCGCGCTGGGCGAGCAGTACTTC.

The chain employs TRBV19 and TRBJ2-7; weak D call: TRBD2 (7 bases). This CDR3 is 15 amino acids long. Trimming left V 0 bases short and J 2 bases short, with 11 bases between. Germline V gene lookup returns CDR1 LNHDA and CDR2 SQIVND (reference sequence). The CDR3 region is CASSIDGGRTYEQYF. CDR3 in DNA: TGTGCCAGTAGTATAGACGGGGGGCGGACCTACGAGCAGTACTTC.

The rearrangement uses TRBV5-5 and TRBJ1-1; D gene unclear. The CDR3 covers 12 residues. Between the trimmed V and J ends, which lost 0 bases and 7 bases, there was a span of 7 bases. The germline CDR1 and CDR2 sequences are SGHKS and YYEKEE (reference sequence). In DNA, the CDR3 is TGTGCCAGCAGCTTGGGACCCCTTGAAGCTTTCTTT. This codes for CASSLGPLEAFF.

This chain joins TRBV30 and TRBJ2-7; 8 bases are shared with TRBD1. Germline V gene data show CDR1 as GTSNPN and CDR2 as SVGIG (reference sequence). V dropped 3 bases and J dropped 5; count of bases not matched to a gene: 3. The CDR3 has 12 amino acids. The CDR3 coding sequence is TGTGCCTGGAGCAAGGACAGGGACGAGCAGTACTTC. Amino acid sequence: CAWSKDRDEQYF.

The chain uses TRBV5-1 and TRBJ2-3; D tentatively fits TRBD1 or TRBD2 (5 bases each). V dropped 4 bases and J dropped 4 bases, with 22 bases sitting between them. CDR1 and CDR2 from the germline V gene are SGHRS and YFSETQ. The CDR3 is 17 amino acids. The CDR3 is CASSTATGTGGSDTQYF. The CDR3 nucleotides are TGCGCCAGCAGCACCGCTACCGGGACGGGTGGTTCAGATACGCAGTATTTT.

The chain carries TRBV7-9 and TRBJ2-3; D is possibly TRBD1 (6 bases). This CDR3 comprises 16 residues. V shed 5 bases and J shed 7 bases, with 22 bases lying between them. Germline V gene lookup returns CDR1 SEHNR and CDR2 FQNEAQ (reference sequence). CDR3 amino acids: CASSLPPGAAAHTQYF. The CDR3 DNA reads as TGTGCCAGCAGCCTCCCTCCAGGGGCTGCCGCTCATACGCAGTATTTT.

V gene TRBV6-6 combines with J gene TRBJ1-2; D possibly corresponds to TRBD1 (6 bases). The germline CDR1 and CDR2 sequences are MNHNY and SVGAGI (reference sequence). Trimming shortened V by 0 bases and J by 1 base, and 9 bases separated the two germline ends. The CDR3 consists of 15 residues. DNA of the CDR3: TGTGCCAGCAGTTACTCGAACAGGGATAACTATGGCTACACCTTC. This gives the protein CASSYSNRDNYGYTF.

This clone was seen a single time. V gene TRBV18 combines with J gene TRBJ1-5; possibly TRBD1 for D (5 bases). V was cut by 6 bases and J by 5 bases, with 20 bases left in between. The CDR3 loop spans 16 amino acids. CDR1 and CDR2 (germline): KGHSH, LQKENI. CDR3: CASSRGTLSPYQPQHF. CDR3 DNA sequence: TGTGCCAGCTCGCGTGGGACTCTCTCCCCGTATCAGCCCCAGCATTTT. The variable domain in full, with the rest retrieved from reference TRBV18 and TRBJ1-5, is NAGVMQNPRHLVRRRGQEARLRCSPMKGHSHVYWYRQLPEEGLKFMVYLQKENIIDESGMPKERFSAEFPKEGPSILRIQQVVRGDSAAYFCASSRGTLSPYQPQHFGDGTRLSIL.

This clone was observed a single time. The chain is built from TRBV9 and TRBJ2-5; 7 bases agree with TRBD2. Germline lookup yields CDR1 SGDLS and CDR2 YYNGEE. V trimming: 3 bases; J trimming: 5 bases; junction bases outside the gene matches: 10. This CDR3 spans 15 amino acids. This chain's CDR3 is CASSEGAGGYETQYF. In DNA form, the CDR3 reads TGTGCCAGCAGCGAAGGGGCCGGGGGGTACGAGACCCAGTACTTC.

This clone was found a few times. The chain recombines TRBV29-1 with TRBJ1-3; D remains ambiguous. This CDR3 has 12 residues. V dropped 7 bases and J dropped 8 bases, with 15 bases sitting between them. Germline V gives CDR1 SQVTM, CDR2 ANQGSEA. CDR3 bases: TGCAGCGCGGCAGCCTCGCATGACACCATATATTTT. The encoded protein is CSAAASHDTIYF.

The rearrangement links TRBV19 to TRBJ1-1, with 8 bases lining up with TRBD1. Losses at the gene ends were 7 bases for V and 0 bases for J; bases not matched to a gene: 7. Germline V gene lookup returns CDR1 LNHDA and CDR2 SQIVND (reference sequence). This CDR3 is built from 15 residues. The CDR3, as DNA: TGTGCCAGTAAGCAGACAGGGGAGGTGAACACTGAAGCTTTCTTT. Protein: CASKQTGEVNTEAFF.

The chain couples TRBV11-2 to TRBJ1-5; D might be TRBD1 (5 bases). This CDR3 has 12 residues. Trimming left V 8 bases short and J 7 bases short, with 12 bases between. The germline gives CDR1 SGHAT, CDR2 FQNNGV. As DNA, the CDR3 is TGTGCCAGCGCAGGGCTGGGACAGCCCCAGCATTTT. It is translated as CASAGLGQPQHF. The whole variable domain, remainder taken from reference TRBV11-2 and TRBJ1-5, is EAGVAQSPRYKIIEKRQSVAFWCNPISGHATLYWYQQILGQGPKLLIQFQNNGVVDDSQLPKDRFSAERLKGVDSTLKIQPAKLEDSAVYLCASAGLGQPQHFGDGTRLSIL.

This sequence joins TRBV5-1 and TRBJ2-3, with 9 bases matching TRBD2. V lost 2 bases, J lost 0 bases, and 4 bases stayed unmatched. The CDR3 consists of 16 residues. Germline values: CDR1 SGHRS, CDR2 YFSETQ. The CDR3 reads CASSLGTSLSTDTQYF. CDR3 nucleotide sequence: TGCGCCAGCAGCTTAGGGACTAGCTTGAGCACAGATACGCAGTATTTT.

The V and J genes are TRBV30 and TRBJ1-6; unclear D gene. This CDR3 has 14 residues. Deletions cut 4 bases from V and 1 base from J, with 8 bases between. Germline CDR1 is GTSNPN and CDR2 is SVGIG (reference sequence). The CDR3 DNA sequence: TGTGCCTGGACACTGGGATCCTATAATTCACCCCTCCACTTT. It is translated as CAWTLGSYNSPLHF.

The genes are TRBV5-1 and TRBJ2-1, with TRBD2 matching over 14 bases. Germline loops: CDR1 SGHRS, CDR2 YFSETQ. The CDR3 contains 19 residues. Losses at the gene ends were 0 bases for V and 1 base for J; bases not matched to a gene: 6. The CDR3 reads CASSLGLAGGIMSYNEQFF. Here the CDR3 DNA reads TGCGCCAGCAGCTTGGGACTAGCGGGAGGGATAATGTCCTACAATGAGCAGTTCTTC.

The V gene is TRBV3-1 (or the pseudogene TRBV3-2), the J gene TRBJ1-2; tentative D call: TRBD1 (5 bases). The CDR3 is 16 residues long. The V gene lost 0 bases and the J gene lost 1 base, with 12 bases spanning the gap. CDR1 and CDR2 (germline): LGHDT, YNNKEL (reference sequence). The CDR3 DNA sequence: TGTGCCAGCAGCCAAGAGGGGGTTGGGGGTAACTATGGCTACACCTTC. As protein: CASSQEGVGGNYGYTF.

The chain is built from TRBV2 and TRBJ2-5; the match to TRBD2 covers 13 bases. The CDR3 loop spans 18 amino acids. The trim removed 0 bases at V and 5 bases at J, leaving 9 bases unmatched. The germline V gene encodes CDR1 SNHLY and CDR2 FYNNEI. The CDR3 nucleotides read TGTGCCAGCAGTGAAGCCCAACTAGCGGGAGGGCCCCGGGAGACCCAGTACTTC. Protein: CASSEAQLAGGPRETQYF.

This chain connects TRBV6-6 to TRBJ1-5; D is possibly TRBD1 (5 bases). V was shortened by 2 bases and J by 6 bases, with 14 bases between the two germline ends. In germline, CDR1 is MNHNY, CDR2 SVGAGI (reference sequence). This CDR3 contains 15 residues. CDR3 sequence reads: CASSYGQGYRQPQHF. The CDR3 DNA reads as TGTGCCAGCAGTTACGGCCAGGGCTACCGTCAGCCCCAGCATTTT.

The V call is TRBV7-3, the J call TRBJ2-7; either TRBD1 or TRBD2 may fit D (7 bases each). CDR1 and CDR2 (germline): SGHTA, FQGTGA. Between the trimmed V and J ends, which lost 5 bases and 2 bases, there was a span of 16 bases. The CDR3 totals 15 residues. CDR3 in DNA: TGTGCCAGCAGCCCTCAGGGGGGGCTTCCCTACGAGCAGTACTTC. Its translation: CASSPQGGLPYEQYF.

This chain connects TRBV28 to TRBJ1-3; weak D call: TRBD1 (5 bases). Germline lookup yields CDR1 MDHEN and CDR2 SYDVKM. The V end was cut by 1 base, the J end by 0 bases, with 10 bases between. This CDR3 region has 16 residues. The CDR3 is CASSLFRESSGNTIYF. CDR3 coding DNA: TGTGCCAGCAGTTTATTCAGGGAAAGCTCTGGAAACACCATATATTTT.

The chain recombines TRBV24-1 with TRBJ2-3; TRBD2 might be the D (5 bases). This CDR3 has 15 amino acids. The germline gives CDR1 KGHDR, CDR2 SFDVKD. V gave up 1 base and J gave up 6 bases, with 13 bases separating them. CDR3 nucleotide sequence: TGTGCCACCAGTGATTTTGTCCTGGGAGTGGATACGCAGTATTTT. Encoded protein: CATSDFVLGVDTQYF.

The CDR3 nucleotides are TGTGCCTGGAGTGTTAGCGGTCGCACAGATACGCAGTATTTT. Encoded protein: CAWSVSGRTDTQYF. The V and J genes are TRBV30 and TRBJ2-3, with D perhaps matching TRBD2 (6 bases). The V and J ends lost 0 bases and 1 base respectively, with 8 bases between them. CDR3 size: 14 residues. CDR1 is GTSNPN and CDR2 is SVGIG in the germline V gene (reference sequence).